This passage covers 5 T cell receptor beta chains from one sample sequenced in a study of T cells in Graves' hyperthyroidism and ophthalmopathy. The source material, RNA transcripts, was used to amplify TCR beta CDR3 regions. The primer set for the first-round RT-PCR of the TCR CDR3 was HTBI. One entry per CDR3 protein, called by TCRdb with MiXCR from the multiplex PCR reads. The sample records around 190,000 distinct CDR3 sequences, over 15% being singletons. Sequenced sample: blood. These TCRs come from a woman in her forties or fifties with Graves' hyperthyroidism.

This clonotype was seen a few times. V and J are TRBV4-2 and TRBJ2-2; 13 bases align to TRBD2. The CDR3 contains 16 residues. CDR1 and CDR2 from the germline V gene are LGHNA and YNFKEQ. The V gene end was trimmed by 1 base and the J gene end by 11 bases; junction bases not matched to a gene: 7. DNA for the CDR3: TGTGCCAGCAGCCAAGTCCTACTAGCGGGGGGGCAAGAGCTGTTTTTT. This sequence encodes CASSQVLLAGGQELFF.

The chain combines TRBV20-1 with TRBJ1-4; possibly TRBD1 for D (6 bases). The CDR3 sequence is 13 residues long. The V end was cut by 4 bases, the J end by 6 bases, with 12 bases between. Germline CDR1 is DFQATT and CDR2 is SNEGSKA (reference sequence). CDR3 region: CSATGTWDEKLFF. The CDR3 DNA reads TGCAGTGCTACCGGGACATGGGATGAAAAACTGTTTTTT.

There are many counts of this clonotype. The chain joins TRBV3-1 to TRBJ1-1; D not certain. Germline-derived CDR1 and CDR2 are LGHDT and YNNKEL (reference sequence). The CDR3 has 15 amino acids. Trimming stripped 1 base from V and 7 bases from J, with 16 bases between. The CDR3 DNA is TGTGCCAGCAGCCAAGTTCGGACCGGGAGGAATGAAGCTTTCTTT. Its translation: CASSQVRTGRNEAFF.

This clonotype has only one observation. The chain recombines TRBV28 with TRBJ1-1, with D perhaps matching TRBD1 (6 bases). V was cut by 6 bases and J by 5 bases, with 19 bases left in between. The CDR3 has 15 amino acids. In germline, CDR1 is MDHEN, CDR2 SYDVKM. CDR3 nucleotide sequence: TGTGCCAGCAGCCCTGTACGGGGGGCTTTGACTGAAGCTTTCTTT. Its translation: CASSPVRGALTEAFF.

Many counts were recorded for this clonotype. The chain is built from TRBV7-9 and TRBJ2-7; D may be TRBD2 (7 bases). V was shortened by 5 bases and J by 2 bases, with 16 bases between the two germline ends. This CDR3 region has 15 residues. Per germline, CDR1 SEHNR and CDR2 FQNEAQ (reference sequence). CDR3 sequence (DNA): TGTGCCAGCAGCCCCCGGCAGGGGACTACCTACGAGCAGTACTTC. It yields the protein CASSPRQGTTYEQYF.